Many counts were recorded for the clone carrying this T cell receptor beta chain. Its antigen is not known. Recently diagnosed hyperthyroidism of less than 2 months' duration affected patients aged 18 to 65. The V end lost 3 bases, the J end lost 3 bases, and 11 bases lay between the germline ends. Germline V lookup: CDR1 SGHRS, CDR2 YFSETQ. This CDR3 contains 14 residues. This record comes from a study of T cells in Graves' hyperthyroidism and ophthalmopathy. Amplified TCR beta CDR3 regions derived from RNA transcripts. First-round RT-PCR of the TCR CDR3 relied on the HTBI primer set. From the multiplex PCR reads, TCRdb called clonotypes with MiXCR, one entry per CDR3 protein. The table shows more than 350,000 distinct CDR3 sequences, with 15% occurring only once. Study results and caveats: Through a model of 13 V-J features, ophthalmopathy was separated from stable hyperthyroidism. It was a median about seven months before onset that the model predicted ophthalmopathy. Most expanded thyroid clonotypes above 0.001 recurred in blood.

The receptor's source is a young woman with Graves' hyperthyroidism. The sequenced material came from blood. The genes are TRBV5-1 and TRBJ2-3; no clear D. In DNA, the CDR3 is TGCGCCAGCAGCTCGGCAGAGCCTACAGATACGCAGTATTTT. It codes for CASSSAEPTDTQYF.